This T cell receptor beta chain was identified in a study of shared clonotypes between healthy human individuals. Study-wide context: The plates for each donor numbered three CD4 naive, three CD4 memory, two CD8 naive and one CD8 memory. Findings and caveats of the study: Sequencing depth was expected to influence donor clonotype sharing. Non-shared clonotypes were found to have lower generation probabilities than the clonotypes that were shared by all four of the sorted-subset donors.

This CDR3 contains 15 residues. V gave up 8 bases and J gave up 2 bases, with 16 bases separating them. CDR1 and CDR2 from the germline V gene are WSHSY and SAAADI. Naive-designated CD8 cells lacked CD45RO, were positively enriched for CCR7, and omitted terminally differentiated effector memory CD45RA+ cells. This clone was counted once. Its matching antigen is unknown. The assay was immunoSEQ multiplex PCR, and TCRdb's table has in-frame clones only and misses some. The sample has about 2.1 million clones; about 93% are singletons. The specimen was naive CD8+ T cells from PBMCs. The TCR was taken from a man aged 18 to 29 in good health. Some clones in this sample may be carry-over from other donors' samples. The rearrangement uses TRBV10-2 and TRBJ2-1; no firm D call. CDR3 loop: CASRRARATYNEQFF. The CDR3 DNA reads as TGCGCCAGCCGAAGGGCTCGGGCCACCTACAATGAGCAGTTCTTC.